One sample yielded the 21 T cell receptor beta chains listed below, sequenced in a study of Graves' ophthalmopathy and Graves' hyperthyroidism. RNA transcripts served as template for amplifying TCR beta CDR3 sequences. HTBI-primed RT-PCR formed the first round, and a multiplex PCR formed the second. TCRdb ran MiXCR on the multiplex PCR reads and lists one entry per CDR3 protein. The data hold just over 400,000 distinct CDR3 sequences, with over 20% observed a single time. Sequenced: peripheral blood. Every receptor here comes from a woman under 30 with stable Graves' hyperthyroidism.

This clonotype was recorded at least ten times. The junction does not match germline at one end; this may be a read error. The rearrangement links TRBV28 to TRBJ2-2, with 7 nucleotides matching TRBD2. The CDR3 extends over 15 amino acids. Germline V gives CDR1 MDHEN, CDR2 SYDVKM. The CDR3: CAGSSSSGNTGELFF. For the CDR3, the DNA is TGTGCCGGCAGCTCATCTAGCGGGAACACCGGGGAGCTGTTTTTT.

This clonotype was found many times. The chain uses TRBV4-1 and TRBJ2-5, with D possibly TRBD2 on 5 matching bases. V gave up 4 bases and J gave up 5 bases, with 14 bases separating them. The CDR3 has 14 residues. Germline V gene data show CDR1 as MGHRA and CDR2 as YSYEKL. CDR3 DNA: TGCGCCAGCAGCCCGCAAGGGAGTGGCGAGACCCAGTACTTC. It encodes CASSPQGSGETQYF.

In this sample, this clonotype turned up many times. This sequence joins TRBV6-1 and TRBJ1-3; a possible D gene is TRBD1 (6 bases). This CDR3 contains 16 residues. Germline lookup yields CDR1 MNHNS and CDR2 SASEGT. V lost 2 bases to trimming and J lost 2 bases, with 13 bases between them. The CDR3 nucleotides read TGTGCCAGCAGTGAATCGGCTGGGGGCGCTGGAAACACCATATATTTT. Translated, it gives CASSESAGGAGNTIYF.

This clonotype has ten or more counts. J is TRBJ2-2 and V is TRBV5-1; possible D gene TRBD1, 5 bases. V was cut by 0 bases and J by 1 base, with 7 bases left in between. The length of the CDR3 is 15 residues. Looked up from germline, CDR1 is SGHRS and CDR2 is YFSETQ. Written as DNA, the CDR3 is TGCGCCAGCAGCTTGGTCGACAGGAACACCGGGGAGCTGTTTTTT. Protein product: CASSLVDRNTGELFF.

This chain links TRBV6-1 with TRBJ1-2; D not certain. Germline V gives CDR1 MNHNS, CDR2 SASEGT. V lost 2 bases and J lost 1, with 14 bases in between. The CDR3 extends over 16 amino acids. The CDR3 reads CASSESTGGYNYGYTF. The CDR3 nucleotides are TGTGCCAGCAGTGAATCGACGGGCGGCTATAACTATGGCTACACCTTC.

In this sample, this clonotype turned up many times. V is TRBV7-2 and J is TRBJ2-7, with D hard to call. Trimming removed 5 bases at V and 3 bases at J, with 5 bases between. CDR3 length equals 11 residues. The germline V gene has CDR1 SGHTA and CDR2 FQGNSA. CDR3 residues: CASSEYYEQYF. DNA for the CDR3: TGTGCCAGCAGCGAGTACTACGAGCAGTACTTC.

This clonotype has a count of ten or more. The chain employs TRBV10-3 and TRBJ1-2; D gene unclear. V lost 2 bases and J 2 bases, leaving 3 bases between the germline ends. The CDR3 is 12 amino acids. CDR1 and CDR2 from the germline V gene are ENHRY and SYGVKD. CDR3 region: CAISEGNYGYTF. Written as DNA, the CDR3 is TGTGCCATCAGTGAGGGAAACTATGGCTACACCTTC.

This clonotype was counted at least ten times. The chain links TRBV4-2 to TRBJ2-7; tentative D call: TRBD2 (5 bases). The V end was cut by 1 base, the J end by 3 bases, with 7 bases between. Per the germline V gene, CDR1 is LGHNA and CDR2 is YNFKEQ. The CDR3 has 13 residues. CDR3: CASSQGGIYEQYF. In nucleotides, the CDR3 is TGTGCCAGCAGCCAAGGAGGGATCTACGAGCAGTACTTC.

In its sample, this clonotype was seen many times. The chain's CDR3 is CASSNYRTVANYGYTF. CDR3 bases: TGTGCCAGCAGCAACTATAGGACGGTGGCTAACTATGGCTACACCTTC. The rearrangement joins TRBV7-9 to TRBJ1-2; D unclear. Trimming pared 5 bases from V and 0 bases from J, leaving 16 bases between. Germline CDR1 is SEHNR and CDR2 is FQNEAQ (reference sequence). The CDR3 totals 16 residues.

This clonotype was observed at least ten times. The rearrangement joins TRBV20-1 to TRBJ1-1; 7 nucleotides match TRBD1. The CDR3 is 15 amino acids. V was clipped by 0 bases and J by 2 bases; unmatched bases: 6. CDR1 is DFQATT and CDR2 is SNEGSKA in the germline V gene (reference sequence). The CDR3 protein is CSARDADRFNTEAFF. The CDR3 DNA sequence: TGCAGTGCTAGAGACGCGGACAGGTTCAACACTGAAGCTTTCTTT.

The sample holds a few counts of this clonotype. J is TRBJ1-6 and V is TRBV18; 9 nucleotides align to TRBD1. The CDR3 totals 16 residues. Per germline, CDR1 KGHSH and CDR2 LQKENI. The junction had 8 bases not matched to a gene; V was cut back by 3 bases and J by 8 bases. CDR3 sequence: CASSPDRDRAYSPLHF. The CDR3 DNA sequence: TGTGCCAGCTCACCTGACCGGGACAGGGCCTATTCACCCCTCCACTTT.

In nucleotides, the CDR3 is TGTGCCAGCAGAGCGACGGATGGCTACACCTTC. Translated: CASRATDGYTF. The chain carries TRBV28 and TRBJ1-2, with D uncertain. V was clipped by 6 bases and J by 6 bases, with 8 bases between them. Germline CDR1 MDHEN, CDR2 SYDVKM. The CDR3 totals 11 residues.

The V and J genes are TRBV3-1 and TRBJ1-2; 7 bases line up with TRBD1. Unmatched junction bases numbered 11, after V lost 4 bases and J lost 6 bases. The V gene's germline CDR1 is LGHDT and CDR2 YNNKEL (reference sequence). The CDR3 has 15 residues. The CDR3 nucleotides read TGTGCCAGCAGCCGAGGACAGGAGGGGTTCGATGGCTACACCTTC. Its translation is CASSRGQEGFDGYTF.

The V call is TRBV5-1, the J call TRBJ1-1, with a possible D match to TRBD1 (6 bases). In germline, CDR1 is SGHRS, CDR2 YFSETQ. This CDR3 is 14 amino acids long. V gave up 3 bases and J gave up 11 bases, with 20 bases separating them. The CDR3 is CASSSGQGGDRAFF. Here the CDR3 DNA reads TGCGCCAGCAGCTCGGGACAAGGCGGGGATCGGGCTTTCTTT.

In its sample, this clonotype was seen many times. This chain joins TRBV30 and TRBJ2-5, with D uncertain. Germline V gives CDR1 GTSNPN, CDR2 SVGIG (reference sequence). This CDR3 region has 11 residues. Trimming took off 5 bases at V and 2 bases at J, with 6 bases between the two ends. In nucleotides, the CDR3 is TGTGCCTGGGGACGGCAAGAGACCCAGTACTTC. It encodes CAWGRQETQYF. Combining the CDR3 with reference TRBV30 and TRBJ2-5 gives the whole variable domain SQTIHQWPATLVQPVGSPLSLECTVEGTSNPNLYWYRQAAGRGLQLLFYSVGIGQISSEVPQNLSASRPQDRQFILSSKKLLLSDSGFYLCAWGRQETQYFGPGTRLLVL.

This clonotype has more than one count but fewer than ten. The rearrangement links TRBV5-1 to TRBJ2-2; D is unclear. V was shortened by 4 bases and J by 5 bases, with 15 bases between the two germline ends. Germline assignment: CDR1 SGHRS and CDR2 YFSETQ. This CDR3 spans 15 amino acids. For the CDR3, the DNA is TGCGCCAGCAGCCCGGGCCCCGTACAAACCGGGGAGCTGTTTTTT. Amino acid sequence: CASSPGPVQTGELFF.

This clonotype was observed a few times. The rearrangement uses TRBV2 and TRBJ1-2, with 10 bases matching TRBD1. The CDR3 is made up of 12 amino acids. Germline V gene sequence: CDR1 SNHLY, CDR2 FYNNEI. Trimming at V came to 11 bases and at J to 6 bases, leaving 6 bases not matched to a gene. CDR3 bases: TGTGCCGGAGGACAGGGGGTTCATGGCTACACCTTC. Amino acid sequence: CAGGQGVHGYTF.

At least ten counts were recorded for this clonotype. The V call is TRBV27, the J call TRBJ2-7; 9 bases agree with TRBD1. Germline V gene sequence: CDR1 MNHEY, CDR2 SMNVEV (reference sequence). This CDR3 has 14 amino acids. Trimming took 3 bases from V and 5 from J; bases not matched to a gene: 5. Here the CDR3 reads CASSFTGQGHEQYF. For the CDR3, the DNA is TGTGCCAGCAGTTTTACGGGACAGGGACACGAGCAGTACTTC.

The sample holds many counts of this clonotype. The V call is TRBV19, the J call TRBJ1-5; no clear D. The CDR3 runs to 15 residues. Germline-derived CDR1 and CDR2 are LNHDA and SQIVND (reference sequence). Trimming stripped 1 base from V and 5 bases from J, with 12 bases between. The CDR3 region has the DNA TGTGCCAGTAGTATAGCGGCCGGGCGCGATCAGCCCCAGCATTTT. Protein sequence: CASSIAAGRDQPQHF. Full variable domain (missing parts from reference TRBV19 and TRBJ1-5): DGGITQSPKYLFRKEGQNVTLSCEQNLNHDAMYWYRQDPGQGLRLIYYSQIVNDFQKGDIAEGYSVSREKKESFPLTVTSAQKNPTAFYLCASSIAAGRDQPQHFGDGTRLSIL.

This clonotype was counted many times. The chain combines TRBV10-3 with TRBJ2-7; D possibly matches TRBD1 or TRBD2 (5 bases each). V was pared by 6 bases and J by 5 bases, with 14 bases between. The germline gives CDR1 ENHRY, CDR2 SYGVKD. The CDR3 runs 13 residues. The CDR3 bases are TGTGCCATCAGGGGGGTTGAGCTCCACGAGCAGTACTTC. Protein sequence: CAIRGVELHEQYF.

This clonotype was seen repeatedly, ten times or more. The CDR3 is CASSQEGFLGAHTGELFF. CDR3 in DNA: TGCGCCAGCAGCCAAGAGGGCTTTCTGGGGGCGCACACCGGGGAGCTGTTTTTT. V is TRBV4-1 and J is TRBJ2-2, with D possibly matching TRBD1 (6 bases). The CDR3 is 18 residues long. The germline CDR1 and CDR2 sequences are MGHRA and YSYEKL. V was clipped by 0 bases and J by 3 bases, with 17 bases between them.